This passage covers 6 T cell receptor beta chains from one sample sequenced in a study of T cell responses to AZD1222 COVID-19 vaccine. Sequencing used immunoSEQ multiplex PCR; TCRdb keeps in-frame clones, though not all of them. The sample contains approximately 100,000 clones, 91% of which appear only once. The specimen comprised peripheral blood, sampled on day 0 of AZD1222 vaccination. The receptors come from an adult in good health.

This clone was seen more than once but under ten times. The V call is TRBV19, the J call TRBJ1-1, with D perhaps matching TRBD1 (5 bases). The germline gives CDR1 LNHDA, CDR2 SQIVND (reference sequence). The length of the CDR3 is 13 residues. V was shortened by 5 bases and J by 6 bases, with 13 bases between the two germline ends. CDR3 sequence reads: CASSGARAPEAFF. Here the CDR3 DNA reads TGTGCCAGTAGTGGGGCACGCGCGCCTGAAGCTTTCTTT.

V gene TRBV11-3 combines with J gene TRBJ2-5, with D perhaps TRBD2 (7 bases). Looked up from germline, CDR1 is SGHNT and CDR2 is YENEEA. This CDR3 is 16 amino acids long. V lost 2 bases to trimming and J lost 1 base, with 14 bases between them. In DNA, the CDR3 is TGTGCCAGCAGCTTAACAGTCGGGGGGCGCCAAGAGACCCAGTACTTC. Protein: CASSLTVGGRQETQYF.

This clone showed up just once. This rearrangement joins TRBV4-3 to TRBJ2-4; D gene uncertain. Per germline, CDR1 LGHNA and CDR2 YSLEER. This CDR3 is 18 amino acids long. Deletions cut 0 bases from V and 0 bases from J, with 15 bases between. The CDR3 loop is CASSQDLGDDLAKNIQYF. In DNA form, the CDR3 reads TGCGCCAGCAGCCAAGATTTGGGTGACGATTTAGCCAAAAACATTCAGTACTTC.

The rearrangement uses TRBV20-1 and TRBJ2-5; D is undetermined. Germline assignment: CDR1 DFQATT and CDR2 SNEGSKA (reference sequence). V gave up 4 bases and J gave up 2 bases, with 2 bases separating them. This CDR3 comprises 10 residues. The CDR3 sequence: CSAIQETQYF. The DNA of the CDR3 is TGCAGTGCTATACAAGAGACCCAGTACTTC.

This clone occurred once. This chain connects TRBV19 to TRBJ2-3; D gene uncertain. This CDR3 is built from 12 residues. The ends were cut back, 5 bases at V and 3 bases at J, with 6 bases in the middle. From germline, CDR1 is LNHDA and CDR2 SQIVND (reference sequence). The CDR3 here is CASSFLTDTQYF. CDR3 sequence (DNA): TGTGCCAGTAGTTTCTTAACAGATACGCAGTATTTT.

CDR3 amino acids: CASSSKTPQRGYTF. In DNA form, the CDR3 reads TGTGCCAGCAGCTCCAAGACACCCCAGAGGGGCTACACCTTC. This chain links TRBV7-8 with TRBJ1-2; D gene ambiguous. CDR1 is SGHVS and CDR2 is FQNEAQ in the germline V gene. The length of the CDR3 is 14 residues. The V and J ends lost 4 bases and 8 bases respectively, with 17 bases between them.